Listed here are 30 T cell receptor beta chains from one sample, sequenced in a study of OX40 agonist ivuxolimab in advanced cancers. TCRdb's copy holds only in-frame clones and misses some; the assay was immunoSEQ multiplex PCR. The sample consists of tens of thousands of clones, around 93% of them appearing once. Sequences were derived from CD4+ or CD8+ T cells sorted from blood, sampled in a trial of the OX40 agonist ivuxolimab. The receptor source for this set is an adult with an advanced solid tumor such as melanoma, head and neck, liver or kidney cancer.

The chain links TRBV19 to TRBJ2-5, with 7 bases fitting TRBD1. With V trimmed by 7 bases and J by 5 bases, 1 base remained unmatched. This CDR3 comprises 11 residues. Germline V lookup: CDR1 LNHDA, CDR2 SQIVND (reference sequence). In nucleotides, the CDR3 is TGTGCCAGTAAACAGGGGGAGACCCAGTACTTC. Translation: CASKQGETQYF.

The chain recombines TRBV9 with TRBJ1-3, with a weak D call TRBD1 (6 bases). Germline V gene data show CDR1 as SGDLS and CDR2 as YYNGEE. V was clipped by 4 bases and J by 4 bases, with 15 bases between them. The CDR3 is 15 residues long. The CDR3 DNA sequence: TGTGCCAGCAGCTCGCCGACAGGAGCGGGAAACACCATATATTTT. As protein: CASSSPTGAGNTIYF. The full variable domain, completed using reference TRBV9 and TRBJ1-3, is DSGVTQTPKHLITATGQRVTLRCSPRSGDLSVYWYQQSLDQGLQFLIQYYNGEERAKGNILERFSAQQFPDLHSELNLSSLELGDSALYFCASSSPTGAGNTIYFGEGSWLTVV.

Concerning this clone: This sample includes further DNA sequences coding for the same CDR3. The V gene is TRBV5-4, the J gene TRBJ1-2, with 11 bases aligning to TRBD1. The CDR3 covers 15 residues. The germline V gene has CDR1 SGHNT and CDR2 YYREEE (reference sequence). V gave up 0 bases and J gave up 8 bases; unmatched junction bases: 6. In DNA form, the CDR3 reads TGTGCCAGCAGCTTGGTGGGGACAGGGGGAGGGGGCTACACCTTC. This sequence encodes CASSLVGTGGGGYTF.

A few counts support this clone. This chain connects TRBV18 to TRBJ1-5; D not certain. With 0 bases removed from V and 5 bases from J, the gap between germline ends came to 14 bases. Germline V gene data show CDR1 as KGHSH and CDR2 as LQKENI. The CDR3 spans 16 residues. The CDR3 loop is CASSPPSSGGDQPQHF. Written as DNA, the CDR3 is TGTGCCAGCTCACCACCGTCTTCTGGCGGGGATCAGCCCCAGCATTTT.

The chain has TRBV27 and TRBJ1-5; 7 positions match TRBD1. The trim removed 5 bases at V and 3 bases at J, leaving 7 bases unmatched. The CDR3 is 15 amino acids. Germline V gives CDR1 MNHEY, CDR2 SMNVEV (reference sequence). CDR3 in DNA: TGTGCCAGCAGTAGTACCGGGACAGTCAATCAGCCCCAGCATTTT. This encodes CASSSTGTVNQPQHF.

The V call is TRBV5-5, the J call TRBJ2-3, with D uncertain. Per germline, CDR1 SGHKS and CDR2 YYEKEE (reference sequence). The V and J ends lost 3 bases and 0 bases respectively, with 8 bases between them. The CDR3 length is 14 residues. DNA for the CDR3: TGTGCCAGCAGCTACCTCACCAGCACAGATACGCAGTATTTT. It codes for CASSYLTSTDTQYF.

The rearrangement links TRBV28 to TRBJ2-7; D is unresolved. Germline V CDR1 and CDR2: MDHEN, SYDVKM. The CDR3 is 14 amino acids. Trimming cost V 3 bases and J 4 bases, with 13 bases left between them. The CDR3 reads CASSFTWDLYEQYF. The CDR3 DNA sequence: TGTGCCAGCAGTTTCACATGGGATCTTTACGAGCAGTACTTC. The full variable domain, its missing parts supplied by reference TRBV28 and TRBJ2-7, is DVKVTQSSRYLVKRTGEKVFLECVQDMDHENMFWYRQDPGLGLRLIYFSYDVKMKEKGDIPEGYSVSREKKERFSLILESASTNQTSMYLCASSFTWDLYEQYFGPGTRLTVT.

This rearrangement joins TRBV2 to TRBJ1-3, with TRBD1 matching over 7 bases. Germline CDR1 and CDR2: SNHLY and FYNNEI. V lost 7 bases and J lost 2; bases outside the gene matches: 5. This CDR3 is built from 14 residues. CDR3 region: CASNWDSAGNTIYF. In nucleotides, the CDR3 is TGTGCCAGCAACTGGGACAGTGCTGGAAACACCATATATTTT.

V gene TRBV2 combines with J gene TRBJ2-4; the D is unclear. V shed 2 bases and J shed 6 bases, with 14 bases lying between them. The CDR3 consists of 15 residues. Per the germline V gene, CDR1 is SNHLY and CDR2 is FYNNEI. CDR3: CASSEQERRANIQYF. CDR3 sequence (DNA): TGTGCCAGCAGTGAACAAGAGCGTCGGGCAAACATTCAGTACTTC.

V is TRBV7-9 and J is TRBJ1-6, with D perhaps matching TRBD1 (5 bases). The germline V gene encodes CDR1 SEHNR and CDR2 FQNEAQ (reference sequence). The length of the CDR3 is 13 residues. V was shortened by 5 bases and J by 9 bases, with 11 bases between the two germline ends. CDR3 nucleotides: TGTGCCAGCAGCCAATCAGGGTTTTCACCCCTCCACTTT. Amino acid sequence: CASSQSGFSPLHF.

The table lists this clone with a count of one. The chain employs TRBV7-2 and TRBJ1-4, with D possibly matching TRBD1 (5 bases). Trimming removed 5 bases from V and 7 bases from J, with 20 bases in between. Germline V gene data show CDR1 as SGHTA and CDR2 as FQGNSA. The CDR3 is made up of 16 amino acids. The CDR3 here is CASSLGLRGGGEKLFF. The CDR3 DNA is TGTGCCAGCAGCCTAGGGCTTAGGGGAGGAGGTGAAAAACTGTTTTTT.

This clone was detected a few times. The V call is TRBV7-2, the J call TRBJ1-5, with 7 nucleotides matching TRBD1. With V trimmed by 5 bases and J by 5 bases, 6 bases remained unmatched. The germline V gene encodes CDR1 SGHTA and CDR2 FQGNSA. The CDR3 sequence is 14 residues long. The chain's CDR3 is CASSVSTGDQPQHF. Here the CDR3 DNA reads TGTGCCAGCAGCGTCTCTACAGGGGATCAGCCCCAGCATTTT.

This chain links TRBV18 with TRBJ2-2; D is unresolved. The germline CDR1 and CDR2 sequences are KGHSH and LQKENI. V gave up 0 bases and J gave up 5 bases, with 7 bases separating them. The CDR3 length is 14 residues. The chain's CDR3 is CASSPPSRTGELFF. The CDR3 DNA is TGTGCCAGCTCACCACCGTCGAGGACCGGGGAGCTGTTTTTT.

The table lists this clone with a count of one. V gene TRBV5-1 combines with J gene TRBJ1-2; 8 nucleotides agree with TRBD1. This CDR3 contains 14 residues. Trimming took 4 bases from V and 6 from J; bases not matched to a gene: 8. The germline V gene encodes CDR1 SGHRS and CDR2 YFSETQ. CDR3 protein: CASSPRTGIHGYTF. The CDR3 coding sequence is TGCGCCAGCAGCCCCCGGACAGGGATCCATGGCTACACCTTC.

The CDR3 coding sequence is TGTGCCAGCAGCTTATGGGACCATAGCACAGATACGCAGTATTTT. Its translation is CASSLWDHSTDTQYF. The chain has TRBV13 and TRBJ2-3; D could derive from TRBD1 or TRBD2 (5 bases each). Germline V gene data show CDR1 as PRHDT and CDR2 as FYEKMQ (reference sequence). This CDR3 spans 15 amino acids. V was trimmed by 2 bases and J by 0 bases, leaving 9 bases between them.

The gene calls are TRBV4-3 and TRBJ2-3; D is ambiguous. Per germline, CDR1 LGHNA and CDR2 YSLEER. V was cut by 0 bases and J by 0 bases, with 16 bases left in between. The length of the CDR3 is 18 residues. The CDR3 protein is CASSQDWYAEDSTDTQYF. In nucleotides, the CDR3 is TGCGCCAGCAGCCAAGATTGGTACGCTGAAGATAGCACAGATACGCAGTATTTT.

The chain joins TRBV19 to TRBJ2-5, with 7 bases that match TRBD1. J was trimmed by 5 bases and V by 6 bases; bases with no gene match: 9. Germline V gene sequence: CDR1 LNHDA, CDR2 SQIVND (reference sequence). The CDR3 runs 14 residues. This CDR3 reads CASSPDRLGETQYF. The CDR3 region has the DNA TGTGCCAGTAGCCCGGACAGGCTTGGGGAGACCCAGTACTTC. The whole variable domain, remainder taken from reference TRBV19 and TRBJ2-5, is DGGITQSPKYLFRKEGQNVTLSCEQNLNHDAMYWYRQDPGQGLRLIYYSQIVNDFQKGDIAEGYSVSREKKESFPLTVTSAQKNPTAFYLCASSPDRLGETQYFGPGTRLLVL.

This sequence joins TRBV7-9 and TRBJ1-1; D not certain. The CDR3 consists of 15 residues. Trimming took 5 bases from V and 4 from J, leaving 17 bases between them. CDR1 SEHNR and CDR2 FQNEAQ come from the germline V gene (reference sequence). DNA of the CDR3: TGTGCCAGCAGCGTGGGTAATGGGTTCAGCACTGAAGCTTTCTTT. This sequence encodes CASSVGNGFSTEAFF.

The chain combines TRBV2 with TRBJ2-7; the match to TRBD1 covers 7 bases. This CDR3 region has 13 residues. J gave up 7 bases and V 4 bases, and 7 bases lay outside the gene matches. Looked up from germline, CDR1 is SNHLY and CDR2 is FYNNEI. In DNA form, the CDR3 reads TGTGCCAGCAGTGGGCAGGGGGTGGGGGAGCAGTACTTC. This gives the protein CASSGQGVGEQYF.

J is TRBJ2-1 and V is TRBV28, with D possibly matching TRBD2 (5 bases). V was cut by 4 bases and J by 4 bases, with 23 bases left in between. This CDR3 contains 18 residues. Germline V gene sequence: CDR1 MDHEN, CDR2 SYDVKM. For the CDR3, the DNA is TGTGCCAGCAGTTGTATAATTCCCCCACCGGGGTCGTACAATGAGCAGTTCTTC. It encodes CASSCIIPPPGSYNEQFF.

CDR3 in amino acids: CASSDYLSGNTIYF. The CDR3 coding sequence is TGTGCCAGCAGTGATTACCTCTCTGGAAACACCATATATTTT. The chain employs TRBV2 and TRBJ1-3; D unresolved. Germline V gives CDR1 SNHLY, CDR2 FYNNEI. The CDR3 sequence is 14 residues long. Between the trimmed V and J ends, which lost 3 bases and 0 bases, there was a span of 6 bases.

This rearrangement joins TRBV5-4 to TRBJ1-2; unclear D gene. CDR1 and CDR2 from the germline V gene are SGHNT and YYREEE (reference sequence). The V end lost 0 bases, the J end lost 6 bases, and 6 bases lay between the germline ends. The CDR3 totals 12 residues. CDR3 loop: CASSLEQNGYTF. The CDR3, as DNA: TGTGCCAGCAGCTTGGAACAGAATGGCTACACCTTC.

The V call is TRBV7-9, the J call TRBJ1-1; D might be TRBD1 (5 bases). V shed 6 bases and J shed 1 base, with 12 bases lying between them. The CDR3 runs 14 residues. CDR1 and CDR2 from the germline V gene are SEHNR and FQNEAQ (reference sequence). The CDR3 region is CASRQDGRNTEAFF. CDR3 nucleotides: TGTGCCAGCAGACAGGACGGAAGGAACACTGAAGCTTTCTTT. The whole variable domain, remainder taken from reference TRBV7-9 and TRBJ1-1, is DTGVSQNPRHKITKRGQNVTFRCDPISEHNRLYWYRQTLGQGPEFLTYFQNEAQLEKSRLLSDRFSAERPKGSFSTLEIQRTEQGDSAMYLCASRQDGRNTEAFFGQGTRLTVV.

The chain uses TRBV19 and TRBJ1-5; no definite D call. CDR1 is LNHDA, CDR2 SQIVND, per germline (reference sequence). Trimming took 2 bases from V and 7 from J, leaving 9 bases between them. The CDR3 is 13 residues long. This CDR3 is CASSIWGVQPQHF. Here the CDR3 DNA reads TGTGCCAGTAGTATATGGGGAGTCCAGCCCCAGCATTTT.

The rearrangement joins TRBV28 to TRBJ2-7, with TRBD1 matching over 8 bases. Germline-derived CDR1 and CDR2 are MDHEN and SYDVKM. This CDR3 contains 12 residues. V dropped 10 bases and J dropped 6; count of bases not matched to a gene: 8. Here the CDR3 DNA reads TGTGCCATCGGACAGGGTTGGCGCGAGCAGTACTTC. Its translation: CAIGQGWREQYF.

The J gene is TRBJ1-5, the V gene TRBV2; D is perhaps TRBD1 (5 bases). Germline V gene data show CDR1 as SNHLY and CDR2 as FYNNEI. This CDR3 comprises 15 residues. With 6 bases removed from V and 0 bases from J, the gap between germline ends came to 12 bases. Written as DNA, the CDR3 is TGTGCCAGCAGGCCCGCCCAGGGTAGCAATCAGCCCCAGCATTTT. This sequence encodes CASRPAQGSNQPQHF.

V is TRBV2 and J is TRBJ2-1, with 12 bases fitting TRBD1. CDR1 is SNHLY, CDR2 FYNNEI, per germline. The CDR3 length is 15 residues. V was pared by 4 bases and J by 8 bases, with 6 bases of the junction left unmatched. CDR3 nucleotide sequence: TGTGCCAGCAGTGCGGGACAGGGGGCCTTTTATGAGCAGTTCTTC. Residues: CASSAGQGAFYEQFF.

The V gene is TRBV28, the J gene TRBJ2-5; 11 nucleotides line up with TRBD2. The CDR3 sequence is 16 residues long. Germline CDR1 and CDR2: MDHEN and SYDVKM. Unmatched junction bases numbered 15, after V lost 6 bases and J lost 9 bases. CDR3 DNA sequence: TGTGCCAGCAGAAACCCGGGGACTAGCGGCCCATCCCCCCAGTACTTC. Translation: CASRNPGTSGPSPQYF.

J is TRBJ2-3 and V is TRBV27; possibly TRBD2 for D (5 bases). Per germline, CDR1 MNHEY and CDR2 SMNVEV (reference sequence). V was trimmed by 1 base and J by 3 bases, leaving 17 bases between them. CDR3 size: 17 residues. The CDR3 region has the DNA TGTGCCAGCAGTTTATACGGGGATGCCGTCGGGACAGATACGCAGTATTTT. Residues: CASSLYGDAVGTDTQYF.

The rearrangement links TRBV6-5 to TRBJ2-4, with D possibly being TRBD2 (6 bases). This CDR3 is 14 amino acids long. Germline CDR1 is MNHEY and CDR2 is SVGAGI. V dropped 2 bases and J dropped 1 base, with 6 bases sitting between them. CDR3 region: CASSYAGAKNIQYF. CDR3 in DNA: TGTGCCAGCAGTTACGCGGGGGCCAAAAACATTCAGTACTTC.